This TCR gamma chain is from a study of Vδ1+ human thymocytes. Notes on the study in general: Thymic TRG and TRD repertoires appeared highly polyclonal, with Gaussian CDR3 length distributions. Thymic delta-chain repertoires held around 20% Vdelta2 sequences and few Vdelta3, despite high sort purity. TRD repertoires were essentially private, unlike widely shared TRG clonotypes.

CDR1 is EGSNGY and CDR2 is YDSYNSKV in the germline V gene. Trimming took 3 bases from V and 5 from J; bases not matched to a gene: 13. This CDR3 has 15 amino acids. There are a few counts of this clone. Its target is not known. Purity of the sorted Vdelta1+ thymocytes ranged from roughly 98% to 99.6%. Extracted RNA was reverse transcribed into cDNA. Pooled V-gene forward primers with one constant-region reverse primer generated the CDR3 amplicons by multiplex PCR. With CATT, TCRdb re-called clones from the multiplex PCR reads. There are about 27,000 gamma-chain clones in the sample; roughly 20% occur only once, and about 1.9% lies in the top ten.

Sequencing was carried out using Vdelta1+ gamma-delta thymocytes from the thymus. Subset: FACS-sorted CD3+ TCRalphabeta- TCRVdelta1+ TCRVdelta2- thymocytes. The sequence was obtained from a boy younger than two who had congenital heart surgery. The chain combines TRGV2 with TRGJ1 or TRGJ2. Here the CDR3 reads CATWDSRGGHYKKLF. The CDR3 bases are TGTGCCACCTGGGACTCTCGAGGGGGGCATTATAAGAAACTCTTT.